This entry lists 6 T cell receptor beta chains sequenced from one sample in a study of regulatory T cells in long-lasting Graves disease. The time point here: newly diagnosed GD, antithyroid drugs for less than 3 months. RNA isolated from PBMCs was used to make the TCR library. To make TCR beta libraries, researchers used iRepertoire HTBI primers and Arm-PCR of CDR3 regions. TCRdb reprocessed the multiplex PCR reads with MiXCR, giving one entry per CDR3 protein. Found here are 350,000 to 450,000 distinct CDR3 sequences, roughly 10% of them singletons; the top ten hold 18%. This sample also belongs to another study, concerning T cells in Graves' hyperthyroidism and ophthalmopathy.

Source: peripheral blood mononuclear cells (PBMCs), taken at new diagnosis, from a patient treated with antithyroid drugs. These receptors all come from a woman younger than 35 with Graves disease.

This clonotype was found many times. The rearrangement uses TRBV2 and TRBJ2-5; no clear D. Germline V gene lookup returns CDR1 SNHLY and CDR2 FYNNEI. V was pared by 7 bases and J by 3 bases, with 12 bases between. This CDR3 region has 13 residues. CDR3 sequence: CASNPDREETQYF. The CDR3 DNA follows: TGTGCCAGCAACCCTGACCGAGAAGAGACCCAGTACTTC.

This clonotype has ten or more counts. This rearrangement joins TRBV7-9 to TRBJ1-4; 7 positions match TRBD1. CDR3 length: 14 residues. CDR1 is SEHNR and CDR2 is FQNEAQ in the germline V gene (reference sequence). The V segment lost 7 bases and the J segment 3 bases; nucleotides outside the gene matches: 5. The CDR3 region has the DNA TGTGCCAGCATCGGACAGGCCTCTAATGAAAAACTGTTTTTT. It specifies CASIGQASNEKLFF. Variable domain in full (rest from reference TRBV7-9 and TRBJ1-4): DTGVSQNPRHKITKRGQNVTFRCDPISEHNRLYWYRQTLGQGPEFLTYFQNEAQLEKSRLLSDRFSAERPKGSFSTLEIQRTEQGDSAMYLCASIGQASNEKLFFGSGTQLSVL.

The gene calls are TRBV20-1 and TRBJ2-2; D is perhaps TRBD1 (6 bases). The CDR3 spans 17 residues. Per germline, CDR1 DFQATT and CDR2 SNEGSKA (reference sequence). V shed 3 bases and J shed 4 bases, with 21 bases lying between them. The CDR3 sequence is CSASKAGAPTGTGELFF. The CDR3 DNA sequence: TGCAGTGCTAGCAAAGCCGGGGCGCCGACAGGCACCGGGGAGCTGTTTTTT.

The V and J genes are TRBV7-6 and TRBJ2-7; 8 bases are a match to TRBD2. Germline-derived CDR1 and CDR2 are SGHVS and FNYEAQ. V lost 3 bases and J lost 4; bases outside the gene matches: 8. CDR3 length: 15 amino acids. CDR3 sequence reads: CASSFGSGSTYEQYF. The CDR3 DNA is TGTGCCAGCAGCTTCGGGAGCGGGAGTACGTACGAGCAGTACTTC.

This clonotype has only a few counts. One end of the junction fails to match germline, which may point to a read error. The chain recombines TRBV12-3 or TRBV12-4 with TRBJ2-1, with TRBD2 matching over 13 bases. The CDR3 has 11 amino acids. CDR3 residues: CASNFGLAGVF. The CDR3 nucleotides are TGTGCCAGCAATTTCGGACTAGCGGGAGTTTTC.

At least ten counts were recorded for this clonotype. The chain is built from TRBV11-1 and TRBJ2-1, with TRBD1 as a possible D gene (6 bases). Between the trimmed V and J ends, which lost 2 bases and 2 bases, there was a span of 13 bases. The germline gives CDR1 SGHAT, CDR2 FQDESV (reference sequence). CDR3 length equals 16 residues. This CDR3 is CASSLSPRDTYNEQFF. In nucleotides, the CDR3 is TGTGCCAGCAGCTTATCCCCCCGGGACACCTACAATGAGCAGTTCTTC.